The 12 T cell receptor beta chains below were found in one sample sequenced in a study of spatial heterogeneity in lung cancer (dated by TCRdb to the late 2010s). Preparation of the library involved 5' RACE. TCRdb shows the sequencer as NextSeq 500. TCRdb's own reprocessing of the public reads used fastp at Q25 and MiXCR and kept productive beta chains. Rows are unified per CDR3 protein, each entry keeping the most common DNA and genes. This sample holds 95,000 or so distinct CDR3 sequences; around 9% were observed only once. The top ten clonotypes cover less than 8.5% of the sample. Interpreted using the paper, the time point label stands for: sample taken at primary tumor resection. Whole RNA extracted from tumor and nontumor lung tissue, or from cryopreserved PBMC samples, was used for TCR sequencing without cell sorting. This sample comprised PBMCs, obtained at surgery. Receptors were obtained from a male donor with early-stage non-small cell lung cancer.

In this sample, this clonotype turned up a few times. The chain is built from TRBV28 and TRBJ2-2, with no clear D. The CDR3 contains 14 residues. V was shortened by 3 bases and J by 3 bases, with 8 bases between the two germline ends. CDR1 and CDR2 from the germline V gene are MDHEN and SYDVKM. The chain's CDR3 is CASSFHRDTGELFF. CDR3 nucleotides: TGTGCCAGCAGTTTCCACCGAGACACCGGGGAGCTGTTTTTT.

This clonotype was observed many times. This CDR3 is CASSQGLARTEQFF. The CDR3 DNA reads as TGCGCCAGCAGCCAGGGACTAGCGAGGACTGAGCAGTTCTTC. The V and J genes are TRBV5-1 and TRBJ2-1, with 10 bases matching TRBD2. Germline CDR1 reads SGHRS; CDR2 reads YFSETQ. The V and J ends lost 4 bases and 9 bases, in that order; junction bases with no gene match: 7. The CDR3 is 14 amino acids.

CDR3 nucleotides: TGTGCCAGCAGCCCCGCTCCGGGACAGGGATACGAGCAGTACTTC. Its translation is CASSPAPGQGYEQYF. The chain uses TRBV9 and TRBJ2-7, with TRBD1 matching 9 bases. With V trimmed by 4 bases and J by 4 bases, 9 bases remained unmatched. The germline V gene has CDR1 SGDLS and CDR2 YYNGEE. This CDR3 is built from 15 residues.

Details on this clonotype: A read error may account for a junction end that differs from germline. The CDR3 region has the DNA TGCAGAGCTAGTGGCGGGAGCTCCTACAATGAGCAGTTCTTC. Protein product: CRASGGSSYNEQFF. This sequence joins TRBV20-1 and TRBJ2-1; 7 bases agree with TRBD2. Germline V gives CDR1 DFQATT, CDR2 SNEGSKA (reference sequence). This CDR3 is built from 14 residues.

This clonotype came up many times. The DNA for the CDR3 is TGCAGCGCCTGGACTAGGGGGACCGGGGAGCTGTTTTTT. Translation gives CSAWTRGTGELFF. This chain links TRBV29-1 with TRBJ2-2; possibly TRBD2 for D (7 bases). The V end lost 7 bases, the J end lost 5 bases, and 14 bases lay between the germline ends. Germline V gene sequence: CDR1 SQVTM, CDR2 ANQGSEA. This CDR3 has 13 amino acids.

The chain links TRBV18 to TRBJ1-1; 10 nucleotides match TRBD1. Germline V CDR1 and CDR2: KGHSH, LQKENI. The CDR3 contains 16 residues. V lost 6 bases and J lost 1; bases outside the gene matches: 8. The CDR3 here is CASSRDRGKANTEAFF. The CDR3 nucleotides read TGTGCCAGCTCCCGGGACAGGGGAAAAGCGAACACTGAAGCTTTCTTT.

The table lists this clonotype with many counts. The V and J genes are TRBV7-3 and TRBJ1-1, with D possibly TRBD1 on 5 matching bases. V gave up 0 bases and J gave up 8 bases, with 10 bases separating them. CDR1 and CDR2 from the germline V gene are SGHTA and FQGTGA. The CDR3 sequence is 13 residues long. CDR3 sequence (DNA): TGTGCCAGCAGCTTAACCCCAAGGGGAGAAGCTTTCTTT. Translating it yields CASSLTPRGEAFF.

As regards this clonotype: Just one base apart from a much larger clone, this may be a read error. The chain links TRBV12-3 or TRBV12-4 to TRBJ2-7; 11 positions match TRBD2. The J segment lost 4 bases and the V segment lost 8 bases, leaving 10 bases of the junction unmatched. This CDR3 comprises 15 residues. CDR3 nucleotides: TGTGCCAGCCGCCCTACTAGCGGGAGAGGGTACGAGCAGTACTTC. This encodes CASRPTSGRGYEQYF.

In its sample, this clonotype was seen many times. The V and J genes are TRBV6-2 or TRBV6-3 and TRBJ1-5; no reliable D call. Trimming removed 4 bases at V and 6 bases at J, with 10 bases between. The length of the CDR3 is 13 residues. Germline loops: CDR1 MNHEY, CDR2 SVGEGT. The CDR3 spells CASSSDTSQPQHF. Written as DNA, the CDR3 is TGTGCCAGCAGTTCCGACACCAGTCAGCCCCAGCATTTT.

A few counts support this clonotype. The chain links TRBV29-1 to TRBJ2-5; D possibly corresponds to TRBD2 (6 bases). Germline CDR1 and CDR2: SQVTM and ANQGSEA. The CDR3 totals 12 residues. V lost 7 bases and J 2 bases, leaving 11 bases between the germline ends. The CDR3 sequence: CSATSGQETQYF. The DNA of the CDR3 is TGCAGCGCAACGAGCGGGCAAGAGACCCAGTACTTC. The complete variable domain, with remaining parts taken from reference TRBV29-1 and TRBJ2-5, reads SAVISQKPSRDICQRGTSLTIQCQVDSQVTMMFWYRQQPGQSLTLIATANQGSEATYESGFVIDKFPISRPNLTFSTLTVSNMSPEDSSIYLCSATSGQETQYFGPGTRLLVL.

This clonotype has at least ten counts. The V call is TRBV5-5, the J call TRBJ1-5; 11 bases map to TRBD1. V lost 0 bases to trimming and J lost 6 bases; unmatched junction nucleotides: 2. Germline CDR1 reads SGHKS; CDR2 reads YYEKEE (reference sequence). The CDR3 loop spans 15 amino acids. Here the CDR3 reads CASSLGGTGGQPQHF. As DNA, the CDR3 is TGTGCCAGCAGCTTGGGAGGGACAGGGGGTCAGCCCCAGCATTTT.

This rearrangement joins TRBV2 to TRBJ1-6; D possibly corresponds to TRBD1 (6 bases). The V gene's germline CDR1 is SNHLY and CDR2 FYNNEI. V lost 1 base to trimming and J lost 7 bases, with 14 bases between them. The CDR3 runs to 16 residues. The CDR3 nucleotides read TGTGCCAGCAGTGAAGAACAGGGTCTTTACAATTCACCCCTCCACTTT. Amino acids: CASSEEQGLYNSPLHF.